This T cell receptor (beta chain) is drawn from a study of early T cells in non-severe SARS-CoV-2 infection. The V gene lost 0 bases and the J gene lost 4 bases, with 12 bases spanning the gap. The CDR3 runs 16 residues. Germline V gives CDR1 MNHEY, CDR2 SMNVEV (reference sequence). Each single cDNA molecule received a unique molecular identifier. Using its own MiXCR run on the 5' RACE reads, TCRdb lists one record per CDR3 protein. The repertoire has over 45,000 distinct CDR3 sequences, less than 15% of them found once; the top ten carry roughly 4.3%. The origin of this receptor is an adult who was a healthcare worker with PCR-confirmed SARS-CoV-2 infection or an uninfected control (not recorded which). The sample in question was whole blood, obtained at baseline. This sequence joins TRBV27 and TRBJ2-2; D is perhaps TRBD1 or TRBD2 (6 bases each). CDR3 DNA: TGTGCCAGCAGTTTATCGAGAGGAGGGGGCACCGGGGAGCTGTTTTTT. As protein: CASSLSRGGGTGELFF.